This T cell receptor beta chain was documented in a study of blood T cell repertoires in COVID-19. Study as a whole: Spain, Italy and the United States supplied samples that represented acute and convalescent COVID-19.

Which cohort a participant joined came from the clinical history participants gave. This CDR3 contains 15 residues. V lost 0 bases and J 4 bases, leaving 13 bases between the germline ends. Looked up from germline, CDR1 is SGDLS and CDR2 is YYNGEE. As originally analysed: From reference gene primer amplification, estimates of nucleated cell counts were derived. Sequencing used immunoSEQ multiplex PCR; TCRdb keeps in-frame clones, though not all of them. The DNA gave D and trimming, while V, J and clone size come from that table. The data contain around 260,000 clones, 80% to 90% of them singletons. The gene calls are TRBV9 and TRBJ1-1; D unclear. This TCR was recovered from a man aged 25 to 40 with acute COVID-19. Input material: PBMCs or T cells enriched from blood (not recorded which). The CDR3 region is CASSVADGRGTEAFF. The CDR3 DNA reads TGTGCCAGCAGCGTAGCTGACGGTCGGGGCACTGAAGCTTTCTTT.